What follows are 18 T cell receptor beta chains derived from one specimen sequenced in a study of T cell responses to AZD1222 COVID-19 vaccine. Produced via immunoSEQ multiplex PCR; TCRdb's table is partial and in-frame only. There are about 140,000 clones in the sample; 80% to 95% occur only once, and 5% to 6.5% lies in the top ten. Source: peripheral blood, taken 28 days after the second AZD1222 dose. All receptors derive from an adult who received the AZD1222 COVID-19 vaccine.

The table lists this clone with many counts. CDR3 DNA sequence: TGTGCCAGCAGTTTGACAGGGGATTTAGGCTACACCTTC. This gives the protein CASSLTGDLGYTF. The J gene is TRBJ1-2, the V gene TRBV27; 8 bases are shared with TRBD1. Trimming took 3 bases from V and 8 from J; bases not matched to a gene: 5. CDR1 and CDR2 (germline): MNHEY, SMNVEV (reference sequence). The CDR3 contains 13 residues.

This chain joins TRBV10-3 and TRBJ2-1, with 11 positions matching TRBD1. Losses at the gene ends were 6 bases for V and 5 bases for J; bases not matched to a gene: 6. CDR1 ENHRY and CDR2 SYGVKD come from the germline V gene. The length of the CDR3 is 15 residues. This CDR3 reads CAIRPRDRGDNEQFF. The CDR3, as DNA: TGTGCCATCAGACCCCGGGACAGGGGGGACAATGAGCAGTTCTTC.

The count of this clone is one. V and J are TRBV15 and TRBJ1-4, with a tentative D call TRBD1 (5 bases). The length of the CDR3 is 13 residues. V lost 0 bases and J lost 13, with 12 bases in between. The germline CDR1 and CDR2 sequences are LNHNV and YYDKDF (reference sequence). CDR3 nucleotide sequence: TGTGCCACCAGCAGAGATTACCTTGACAGACTGTTTTTT. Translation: CATSRDYLDRLFF.

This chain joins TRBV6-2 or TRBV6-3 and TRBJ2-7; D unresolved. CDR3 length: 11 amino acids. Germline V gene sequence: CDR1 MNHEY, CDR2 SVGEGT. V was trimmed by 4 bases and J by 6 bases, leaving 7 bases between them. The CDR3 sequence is CASSSLLEQYF. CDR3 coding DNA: TGTGCCAGCAGTTCCTTGCTCGAGCAGTACTTC.

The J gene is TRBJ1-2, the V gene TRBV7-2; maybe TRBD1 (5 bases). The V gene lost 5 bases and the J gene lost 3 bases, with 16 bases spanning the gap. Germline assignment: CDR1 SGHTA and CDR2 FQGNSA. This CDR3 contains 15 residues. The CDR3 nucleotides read TGTGCCAGCAGCGCAACGACAGATTCCTACTATGGCTACACCTTC. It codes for CASSATTDSYYGYTF.

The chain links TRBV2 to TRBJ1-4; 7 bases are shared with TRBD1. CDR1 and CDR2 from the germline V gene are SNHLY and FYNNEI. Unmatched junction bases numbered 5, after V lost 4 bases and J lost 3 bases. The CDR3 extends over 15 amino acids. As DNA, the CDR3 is TGTGCCAGCAGTGTTCCAGGGGGTTCTAATGAAAAACTGTTTTTT. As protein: CASSVPGGSNEKLFF.

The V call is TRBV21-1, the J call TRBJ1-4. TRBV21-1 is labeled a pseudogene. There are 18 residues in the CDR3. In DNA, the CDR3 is TGTGCCAGCAGTAGGACGAGGGGACGCACAAACTCGGGTGAAAAACTGTTTTTT. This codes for CASSRTRGRTNSGEKLFF.

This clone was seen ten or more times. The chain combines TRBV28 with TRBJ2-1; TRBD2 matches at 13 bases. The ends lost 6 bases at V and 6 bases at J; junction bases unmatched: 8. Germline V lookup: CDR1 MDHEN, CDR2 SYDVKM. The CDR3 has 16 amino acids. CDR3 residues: CASSALLAGGRNEQFF. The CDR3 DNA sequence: TGTGCCAGCAGCGCGTTACTAGCGGGAGGGCGCAATGAGCAGTTCTTC.

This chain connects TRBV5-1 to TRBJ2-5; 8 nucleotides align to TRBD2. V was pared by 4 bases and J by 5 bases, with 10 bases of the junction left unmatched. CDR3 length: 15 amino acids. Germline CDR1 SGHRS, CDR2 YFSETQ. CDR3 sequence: CASSPGGLDGETQYF. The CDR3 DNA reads TGCGCCAGCAGCCCGGGGGGGCTAGATGGCGAGACCCAGTACTTC. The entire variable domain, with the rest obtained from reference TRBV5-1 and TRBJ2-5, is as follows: KAGVTQTPRYLIKTRGQQVTLSCSPISGHRSVSWYQQTPGQGLQFLFEYFSETQRNKGNFPGRFSGRQFSNSRSEMNVSTLELGDSALYLCASSPGGLDGETQYFGPGTRLLVL.

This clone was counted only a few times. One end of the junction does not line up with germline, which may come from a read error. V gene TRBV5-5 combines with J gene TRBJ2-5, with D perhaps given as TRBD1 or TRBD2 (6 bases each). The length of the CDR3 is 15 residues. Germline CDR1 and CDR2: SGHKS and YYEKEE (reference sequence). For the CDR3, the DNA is TGTGCCAGCAGATCCATGGGGGGCGACCAGGAGACCCAGTACTTC. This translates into CASRSMGGDQETQYF.

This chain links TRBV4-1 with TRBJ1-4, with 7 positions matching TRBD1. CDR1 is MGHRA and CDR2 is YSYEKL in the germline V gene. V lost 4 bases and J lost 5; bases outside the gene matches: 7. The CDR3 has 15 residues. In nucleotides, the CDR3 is TGCGCCAGCAGCCCACCGGGACAGCGAAATGAAAAACTGTTTTTT. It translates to CASSPPGQRNEKLFF.

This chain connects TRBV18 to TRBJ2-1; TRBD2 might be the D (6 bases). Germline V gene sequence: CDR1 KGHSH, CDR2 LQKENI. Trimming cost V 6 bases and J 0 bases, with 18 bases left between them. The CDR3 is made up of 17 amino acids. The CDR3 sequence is CASSPRPGGPSYNEQFF. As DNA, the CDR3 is TGTGCCAGCTCCCCTCGACCCGGGGGACCCTCCTACAATGAGCAGTTCTTC.

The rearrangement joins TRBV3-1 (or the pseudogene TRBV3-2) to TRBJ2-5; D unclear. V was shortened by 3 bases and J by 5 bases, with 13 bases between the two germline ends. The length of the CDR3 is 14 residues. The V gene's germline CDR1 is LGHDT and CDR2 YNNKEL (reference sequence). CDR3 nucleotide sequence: TGTGCCAGCAGCCACCTCTACTCTCGGGAGACCCAGTACTTC. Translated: CASSHLYSRETQYF.

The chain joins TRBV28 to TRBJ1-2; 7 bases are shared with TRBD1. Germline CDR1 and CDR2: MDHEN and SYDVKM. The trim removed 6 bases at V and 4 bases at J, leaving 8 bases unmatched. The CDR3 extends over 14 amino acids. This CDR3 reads CASSPGQRIYGYTF. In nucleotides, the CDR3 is TGTGCCAGCAGCCCGGGACAGCGTATCTATGGCTACACCTTC.

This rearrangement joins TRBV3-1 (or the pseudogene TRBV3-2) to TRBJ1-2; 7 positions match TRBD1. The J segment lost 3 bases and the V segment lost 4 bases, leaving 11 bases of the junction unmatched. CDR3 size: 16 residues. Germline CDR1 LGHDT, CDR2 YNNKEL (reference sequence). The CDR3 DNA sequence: TGTGCCAGCAGCCTAAGAACAGGACAGGTTGACTATGGCTACACCTTC. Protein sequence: CASSLRTGQVDYGYTF.

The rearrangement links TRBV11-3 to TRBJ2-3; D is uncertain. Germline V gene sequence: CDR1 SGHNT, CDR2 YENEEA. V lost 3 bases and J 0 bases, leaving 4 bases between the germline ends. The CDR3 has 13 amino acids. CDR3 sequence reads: CASSFLSTDTQYF. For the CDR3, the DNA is TGTGCCAGCAGCTTCCTAAGCACAGATACGCAGTATTTT.

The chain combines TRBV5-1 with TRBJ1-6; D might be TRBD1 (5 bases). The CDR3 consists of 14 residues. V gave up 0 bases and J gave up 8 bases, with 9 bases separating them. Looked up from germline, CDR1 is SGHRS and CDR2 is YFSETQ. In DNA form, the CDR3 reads TGCGCCAGCAGCTTGGCGGGGGGTTATTCACCCCTCCACTTT. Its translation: CASSLAGGYSPLHF.

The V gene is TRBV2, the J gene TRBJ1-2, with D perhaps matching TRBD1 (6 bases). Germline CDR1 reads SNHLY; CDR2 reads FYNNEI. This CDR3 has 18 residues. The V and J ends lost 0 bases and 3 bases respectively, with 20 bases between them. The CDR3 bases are TGTGCCAGCAGTGAAGCGCCGCCACAGGGTTCATTATACTATGGCTACACCTTC. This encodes CASSEAPPQGSLYYGYTF.